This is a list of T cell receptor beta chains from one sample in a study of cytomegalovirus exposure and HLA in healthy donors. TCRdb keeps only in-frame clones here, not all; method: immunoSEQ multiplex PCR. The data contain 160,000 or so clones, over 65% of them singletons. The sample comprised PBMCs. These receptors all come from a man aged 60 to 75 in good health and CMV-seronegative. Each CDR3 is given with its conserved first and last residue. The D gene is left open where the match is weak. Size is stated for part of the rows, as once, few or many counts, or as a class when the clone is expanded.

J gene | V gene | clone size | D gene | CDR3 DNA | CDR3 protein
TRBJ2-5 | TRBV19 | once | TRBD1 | TGTGCCCTAGGGGGGGGACAGGGGTACCAAGAGACCCAGTACTTC | CALGGGQGYQETQYF
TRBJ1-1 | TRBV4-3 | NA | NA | TGCGCCAGCAGCCGACAGGAGAACACTGAAGCTTTCTTT | CASSRQENTEAFF
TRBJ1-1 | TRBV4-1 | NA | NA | TGCGCCAGCAGCCTGAGGGTTGAAGCTTTCTTT | CASSLRVEAFF
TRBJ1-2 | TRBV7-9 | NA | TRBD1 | TGTGCCAGCAGCTCTGATTCCGGGACAGGGGGCCATGGCTACACCTTC | CASSSDSGTGGHGYTF
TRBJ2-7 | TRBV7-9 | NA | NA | TGTGCCAGCAGCCCCGAGGGGCAGGGGACAAGAGGCTACGAGCAGTACTTC | CASSPEGQGTRGYEQYF
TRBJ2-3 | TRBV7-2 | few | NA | TGTGCCAGCAGCTTAGCGTCGGGGTCTCAGTATTTT | CASSLASGSQYF
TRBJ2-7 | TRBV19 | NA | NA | TGTGCCAGTAGTCCCCCGGACAGTTCCTACGAGCAGTACTTC | CASSPPDSSYEQYF
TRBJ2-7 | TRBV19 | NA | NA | TGTGCCAGTAGGATCTTCGGACAGCCCTCCTACGAGCAGTACTTC | CASRIFGQPSYEQYF
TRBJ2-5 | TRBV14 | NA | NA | TGTGCCAGCAGCCAAGGAGGTCGCGGGGGCGCTTTCCGGGAGACCCAGTACTTC | CASSQGGRGGAFRETQYF
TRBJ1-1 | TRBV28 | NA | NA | TGTGCCAGCAGTTTGGGGGGTTTCGGTCCTGAAGCTTTCTTT | CASSLGGFGPEAFF
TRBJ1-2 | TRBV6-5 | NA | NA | TGTGCCAGCAGGGACGGACAGCATCAGAACTATGGCTACACCTTC | CASRDGQHQNYGYTF
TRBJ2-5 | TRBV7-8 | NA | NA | TGTGCCAGCAGACTCCAAGAGACCCAGTACTTC | CASRLQETQYF
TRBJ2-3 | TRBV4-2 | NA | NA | TGTGCCAGCAGCCGGGCCCCCCGGGATACGCAGTATTTT | CASSRAPRDTQYF
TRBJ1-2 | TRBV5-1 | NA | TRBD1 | TGCGCCAGCAGCATTAGGACAGGGGAATATGGCTACACCTTC | CASSIRTGEYGYTF